The 21 T cell receptor beta chains reported below all come from one sample, sequenced in a study of blood T cell repertoires in COVID-19. Data came from immunoSEQ multiplex PCR; TCRdb stores just in-frame clones and leaves some out. The sample has 60,000 to 75,000 clones; 70% to 85% are singletons. What was sequenced was peripheral blood. Receptors were obtained from a man aged 55-75 years with active or convalescent COVID-19.

This clone came up many times. The V call is TRBV6-2 or TRBV6-3, the J call TRBJ2-2; D is uncertain. Trimming shortened V by 5 bases and J by 5 bases, and 12 bases separated the two germline ends. Germline CDR1 is MNHEY and CDR2 is SVGEGT. The CDR3 runs 14 residues. The chain's CDR3 is CASSIAYDTGELFF. The CDR3 DNA reads TGTGCCAGCAGTATTGCCTACGATACCGGGGAGCTGTTTTTT.

The rearrangement links TRBV7-8 to TRBJ1-4, with 7 positions matching TRBD1. Germline V gene sequence: CDR1 SGHVS, CDR2 FQNEAQ. After removal of 2 bases from V and 3 bases from J, the junction contained 3 bases not matched to a gene. CDR3 length: 15 residues. The CDR3 loop reads CASSLSTGANEKLFF. For the CDR3, the DNA is TGTGCCAGCAGCTTAAGTACAGGGGCTAATGAAAAACTGTTTTTT.

This clone was recorded only once. The chain has TRBV2 and TRBJ2-7, with TRBD2 matching 7 bases. CDR1 and CDR2 (germline): SNHLY, FYNNEI. After removal of 7 bases from V and 0 bases from J, the junction contained 9 bases not matched to a gene. The length of the CDR3 is 15 residues. In DNA form, the CDR3 reads TGTGCCAGCACCCCACTGGGGGGGATCTCCTACGAGCAGTACTTC. Protein sequence: CASTPLGGISYEQYF.

The sample holds one count of this clone. This chain joins TRBV7-9 and TRBJ1-4, with 9 bases matching TRBD1. J lost 5 bases, V lost 5 bases, and 3 bases had no gene match. CDR1 is SEHNR and CDR2 is FQNEAQ in the germline V gene (reference sequence). The CDR3 totals 14 residues. The CDR3 region is CASSIGQGNEKLFF. CDR3 nucleotide sequence: TGTGCCAGCAGCATTGGACAGGGGAATGAAAAACTGTTTTTT. Full variable domain (outside the CDR3, taken from reference TRBV7-9 and TRBJ1-4): DTGVSQNPRHKITKRGQNVTFRCDPISEHNRLYWYRQTLGQGPEFLTYFQNEAQLEKSRLLSDRFSAERPKGSFSTLEIQRTEQGDSAMYLCASSIGQGNEKLFFGSGTQLSVL.

J is TRBJ2-1 and V is TRBV7-3; 10 positions match TRBD2. Per germline, CDR1 SGHTA and CDR2 FQGTGA. The J segment lost 2 bases and the V segment lost 5 bases, leaving 3 bases of the junction unmatched. The CDR3 length is 15 residues. The CDR3 region is CASSSSGGAYNEQFF. CDR3 sequence (DNA): TGTGCCAGCAGCAGCAGCGGGGGGGCCTACAATGAGCAGTTCTTC.

The J gene is TRBJ2-7, the V gene TRBV10-3; D may be TRBD2 (7 bases). This CDR3 is 14 amino acids long. Looked up from germline, CDR1 is ENHRY and CDR2 is SYGVKD. With 0 bases removed from V and 5 bases from J, the gap between germline ends came to 11 bases. The CDR3 loop is CAISESRGGDEQYF. As DNA, the CDR3 is TGTGCCATCAGTGAGTCGAGGGGGGGGGACGAGCAGTACTTC.

The chain carries TRBV21-1 and TRBJ1-1; TRBD1 is the table's D call and was not checked against the DNA. TRBV21-1 is listed as a pseudogene. CDR3 length: 17 residues. The CDR3 DNA follows: TGTGCCAGCAGCAAATTTGGACAGGGGGTTACAAACACTGAAGCTTTCTTT. It specifies CASSKFGQGVTNTEAFF.

There are a few counts of this clone. V is TRBV23-1 and J is TRBJ1-5; 9 nucleotides agree with TRBD1. TRBV23-1 is given ORF status, its function remaining uncertain. The CDR3 is 15 amino acids. The junction had 9 bases not matched to a gene; V was cut back by 6 bases and J by 6 bases. The CDR3 region is CASRPRTGVSQPQHF. The CDR3 nucleotides are TGCGCCAGCAGACCGCGGACAGGGGTAAGTCAGCCCCAGCATTTT.

The chain has TRBV7-9 and TRBJ1-2; TRBD1 is a possible D gene (5 bases). The ends were cut back, 1 base at V and 10 bases at J, with 10 bases in the middle. The CDR3 spans 12 residues. CDR1 is SEHNR, CDR2 FQNEAQ, per germline (reference sequence). The CDR3 DNA reads TGTGCCAGCAGCTTAGTCAGGGAAGACTACACCTTC. As protein: CASSLVREDYTF.

The chain has TRBV19 and TRBJ1-2; 7 bases are a match to TRBD1. The CDR3 extends over 17 amino acids. Germline trimming cut 4 bases from V and 4 bases from J; bases unmatched to any gene: 15. Per the germline V gene, CDR1 is LNHDA and CDR2 is SQIVND (reference sequence). CDR3 amino acids: CASSTGRGTGAFYGYTF. The CDR3, as DNA: TGTGCCAGTAGTACGGGCCGGGGAACAGGGGCCTTCTATGGCTACACCTTC.

This chain connects TRBV9 to TRBJ2-5; TRBD2 aligns across 11 bases. The CDR3 covers 16 residues. The germline V gene encodes CDR1 SGDLS and CDR2 YYNGEE. The V segment lost 2 bases and the J segment 4 bases; nucleotides outside the gene matches: 7. The CDR3 loop reads CASSVHSGGAGETQYF. For the CDR3, the DNA is TGTGCCAGCAGCGTCCATAGCGGGGGGGCTGGAGAGACCCAGTACTTC.

The chain joins TRBV3-1 (or the pseudogene TRBV3-2) to TRBJ2-1; 9 nucleotides agree with TRBD1. From germline, CDR1 is LGHDT and CDR2 YNNKEL (reference sequence). Trimming cost V 3 bases and J 4 bases; bases outside gene matches: 4. The CDR3 loop spans 15 amino acids. CDR3 amino acids: CASSHWDRVYNEQFF. CDR3 bases: TGTGCCAGCAGCCACTGGGACAGGGTATACAATGAGCAGTTCTTC.

This clone was recorded only once. The chain is built from TRBV25-1 and TRBJ1-1; D might be TRBD1 (5 bases). The CDR3 sequence is 14 residues long. The V gene lost 1 base and the J gene lost 1 base, with 7 bases spanning the gap. In germline, CDR1 is MGHDK, CDR2 SYGVNS. CDR3 sequence: CASSEWGENTEAFF. In nucleotides, the CDR3 is TGTGCCAGCAGTGAATGGGGCGAGAACACTGAAGCTTTCTTT.

The chain couples TRBV5-1 to TRBJ1-1, with 7 bases identical to TRBD1. CDR1 and CDR2 from the germline V gene are SGHRS and YFSETQ. V gave up 4 bases and J gave up 5 bases; unmatched junction bases: 8. The CDR3 extends over 14 amino acids. For the CDR3, the DNA is TGCGCCAGCAGCCCCCGACAGGGATGGACTGAAGCTTTCTTT. Encoded protein: CASSPRQGWTEAFF.

The table lists this clone with a few counts. The V gene is TRBV7-2, the J gene TRBJ1-2; TRBD1 is a possible D gene (6 bases). Germline V gene data show CDR1 as SGHTA and CDR2 as FQGNSA. Trimming removed 5 bases from V and 2 bases from J, with 9 bases in between. This CDR3 is built from 13 residues. CDR3 DNA sequence: TGTGCCAGCAGCCTTGGACAGAACTATGGCTACACCTTC. This sequence encodes CASSLGQNYGYTF.

The rearrangement uses TRBV7-2 and TRBJ2-2; 9 positions agree with TRBD1. This CDR3 contains 15 residues. In germline, CDR1 is SGHTA, CDR2 FQGNSA. Trimming removed 3 bases from V and 4 bases from J; junction bases left unmatched: 3. Here the CDR3 DNA reads TGTGCCAGCAGCTTGAAGACAGGGGGCACCGGGGAGCTGTTTTTT. Protein: CASSLKTGGTGELFF.

This chain joins TRBV6-2 or TRBV6-3 and TRBJ1-2; the match to TRBD1 covers 8 bases. The trim removed 5 bases at V and 2 bases at J, leaving 7 bases unmatched. Per the germline V gene, CDR1 is MNHEY and CDR2 is SVGEGT. The CDR3 has 15 amino acids. The CDR3 region is CASSEWTGPNYGYTF. For the CDR3, the DNA is TGTGCCAGCAGTGAGTGGACAGGGCCGAACTATGGCTACACCTTC.

The chain links TRBV20-1 to TRBJ1-5; 8 nucleotides line up with TRBD1. Losses at the gene ends were 3 bases for V and 4 bases for J; bases not matched to a gene: 5. Per germline, CDR1 DFQATT and CDR2 SNEGSKA (reference sequence). The length of the CDR3 is 14 residues. CDR3 coding DNA: TGCAGTGCTAGTGACAGGGGCTATAATCAGCCCCAGCATTTT. It specifies CSASDRGYNQPQHF.

The V call is TRBV4-1, the J call TRBJ1-4; D is possibly TRBD1 (5 bases). Trimming removed 0 bases from V and 7 bases from J, with 12 bases in between. CDR1 is MGHRA, CDR2 YSYEKL, per germline. The CDR3 totals 15 residues. The DNA of the CDR3 is TGCGCCAGCAGCCAAGATACAGGCCATGGTGAAAAACTGTTTTTT. It encodes CASSQDTGHGEKLFF.

A few counts support this clone. The genes are TRBV4-2 and TRBJ2-7, with D possibly matching TRBD2 (5 bases). Trimming removed 4 bases from V and 6 bases from J, with 13 bases in between. The CDR3 covers 13 residues. Per the germline V gene, CDR1 is LGHNA and CDR2 is YNFKEQ. This CDR3 is CASSPTLRGEQYF. The CDR3 DNA is TGTGCCAGCAGCCCGACGCTCCGGGGCGAGCAGTACTTC.

The chain combines TRBV4-1 with TRBJ1-4, with 8 bases matching TRBD1. This CDR3 has 15 amino acids. Trimming removed 2 bases from V and 3 bases from J; junction bases left unmatched: 2. Germline V lookup: CDR1 MGHRA, CDR2 YSYEKL. CDR3 in DNA: TGCGCCAGCAGCCAACCGACAGGGGCTAATGAAAAACTGTTTTTT. It translates to CASSQPTGANEKLFF.